This TCR beta chain was documented in a study of beta chain features in type 1 diabetes. The CDR3 is made up of 15 amino acids. Germline lookup yields CDR1 KGHSH and CDR2 LQKENI. The germline V and J ends were trimmed by 1 base and 6 bases, with 13 bases remaining between them. cDNA synthesis used the whole RNA isolate, giving expressed TCRB sequences. The table came from immunoSEQ multiplex PCR; TCRdb's copy has only in-frame clones and leaves some out. The table lists 900,000 or so clones, roughly a sixth of them singletons, with about 0.02% in the top ten. The chain combines TRBV18 with TRBJ2-1; the D is unclear. Sequences were obtained from naive CD4+ T cells from blood. This clonotype was sampled from a woman under 30 in good health. The CDR3 sequence is CASSPQQAPGNEQFF. The CDR3 coding sequence is TGTGCCAGCTCACCACAGCAGGCCCCCGGCAATGAGCAGTTCTTC.